This T cell receptor beta chain was identified in a study of T cells after yellow fever vaccination. This CDR3 spans 15 amino acids. The V segment lost 7 bases and the J segment 5 bases; nucleotides outside the gene matches: 11. TCRdb re-called the 5' RACE reads through MiXCR, storing one row per CDR3 protein. Of hundreds of thousands of distinct CDR3 sequences in the sample, about 13% were seen once. The V call is TRBV12-3 or TRBV12-4, the J call TRBJ2-3; TRBD2 aligns across 8 bases. The sample was PBMCs, taken on the day of the yellow fever booster vaccination. The TCR originated in a man younger than 45 who received the YFV17D yellow fever vaccine. CDR3 protein: CASITRAGGVDTQYF. DNA of the CDR3: TGTGCCAGCATCACCCGGGCGGGAGGTGTAGATACGCAGTATTTT.